This TCR beta chain is from a study of CD8+ T cells in alopecia areata. General study findings and limits: Normal scalp showed lower clonality than lesional scalp, especially alopecia totalis/universalis. Sequence data from scalp samples additionally include resident alphabeta T cells of normal skin.

This clone occurred a few times. What it binds is not known. The same CDR3 can be traced to other DNA sequences in this sample. Investigators isolated RNA and reverse transcribed it into cDNA to act as the sequencing template. The data were produced by immunoSEQ multiplex PCR, yet TCRdb's version contains in-frame clones alone and is incomplete. Of about 110,000 clones listed, approximately 61% were seen once; the top ten hold approximately 23%. CDR3 length: 14 residues. V was clipped by 3 bases and J by 2 bases; unmatched bases: 3. Looked up from germline, CDR1 is MGHRA and CDR2 is YSYEKL. The rearrangement uses TRBV4-1 and TRBJ2-7, with 8 bases aligning to TRBD2. The TCR sequence derives from a human donor with alopecia areata. Sequencing was performed on NKG2D-low CD8+ T cells sorted from blood. As DNA, the CDR3 is TGCGCCAGCAGCCAGGGAGCGGGAGCCTACGAGCAGTACTTC. Residues: CASSQGAGAYEQYF.